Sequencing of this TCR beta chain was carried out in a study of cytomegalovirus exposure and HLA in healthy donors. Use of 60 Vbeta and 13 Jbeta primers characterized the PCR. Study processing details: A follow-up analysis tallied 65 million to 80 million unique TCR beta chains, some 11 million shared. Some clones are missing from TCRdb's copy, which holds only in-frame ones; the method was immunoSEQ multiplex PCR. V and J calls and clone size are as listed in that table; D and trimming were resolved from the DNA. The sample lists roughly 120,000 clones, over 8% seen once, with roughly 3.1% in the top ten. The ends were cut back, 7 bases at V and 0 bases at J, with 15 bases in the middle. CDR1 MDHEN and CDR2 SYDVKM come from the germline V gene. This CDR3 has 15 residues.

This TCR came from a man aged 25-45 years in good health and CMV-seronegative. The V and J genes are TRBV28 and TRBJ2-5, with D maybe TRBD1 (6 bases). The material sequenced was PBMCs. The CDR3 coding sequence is TGTGCCAGCACCGACCGGGGACACAACCAAGAGACCCAGTACTTC. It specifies CASTDRGHNQETQYF.